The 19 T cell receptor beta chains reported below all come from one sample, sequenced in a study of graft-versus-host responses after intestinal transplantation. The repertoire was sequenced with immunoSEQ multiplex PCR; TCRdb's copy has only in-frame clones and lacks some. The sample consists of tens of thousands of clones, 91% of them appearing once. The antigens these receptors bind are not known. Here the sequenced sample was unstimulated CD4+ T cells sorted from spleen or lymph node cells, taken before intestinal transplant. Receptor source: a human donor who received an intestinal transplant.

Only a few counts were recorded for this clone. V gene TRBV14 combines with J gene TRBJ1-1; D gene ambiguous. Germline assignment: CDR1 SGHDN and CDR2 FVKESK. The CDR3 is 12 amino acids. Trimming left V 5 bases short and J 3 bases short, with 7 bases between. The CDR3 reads CASSSGYTEAFF. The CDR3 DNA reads TGTGCCAGCAGCTCCGGGTACACTGAAGCTTTCTTT.

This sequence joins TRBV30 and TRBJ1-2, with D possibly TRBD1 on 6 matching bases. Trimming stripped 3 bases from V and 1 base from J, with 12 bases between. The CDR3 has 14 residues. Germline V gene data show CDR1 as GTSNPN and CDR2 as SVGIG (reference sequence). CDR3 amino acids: CAWSAWGRNYGYTF. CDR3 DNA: TGTGCCTGGAGCGCCTGGGGGCGTAACTATGGCTACACCTTC.

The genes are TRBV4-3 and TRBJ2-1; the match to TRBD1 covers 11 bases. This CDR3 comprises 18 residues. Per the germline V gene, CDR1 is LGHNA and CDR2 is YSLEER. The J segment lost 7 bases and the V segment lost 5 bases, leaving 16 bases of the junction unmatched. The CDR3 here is CASSERRYGTGGMNEQFF. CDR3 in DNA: TGCGCCAGCAGCGAAAGAAGATACGGGACAGGGGGAATGAATGAGCAGTTCTTC.

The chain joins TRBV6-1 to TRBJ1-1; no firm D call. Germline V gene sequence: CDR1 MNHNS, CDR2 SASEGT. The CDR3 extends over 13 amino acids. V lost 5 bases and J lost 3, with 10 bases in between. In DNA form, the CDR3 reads TGTGCCAGCAGTACGGGATGGTACACTGAAGCTTTCTTT. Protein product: CASSTGWYTEAFF.

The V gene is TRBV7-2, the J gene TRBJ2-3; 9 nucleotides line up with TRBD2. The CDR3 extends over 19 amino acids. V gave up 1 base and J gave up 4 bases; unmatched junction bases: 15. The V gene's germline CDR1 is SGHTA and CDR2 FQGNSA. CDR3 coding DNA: TGTGCCAGCAGCTTAGGACACCCGGGACTAGCCGGAAGCGCAGATACGCAGTATTTT. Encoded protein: CASSLGHPGLAGSADTQYF.

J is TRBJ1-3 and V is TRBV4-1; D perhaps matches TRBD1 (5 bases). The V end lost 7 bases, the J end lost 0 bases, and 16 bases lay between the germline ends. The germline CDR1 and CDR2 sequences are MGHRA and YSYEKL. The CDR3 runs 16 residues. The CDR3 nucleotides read TGCGCCAGCACTCCGGGCGACAGCACCTCTGGAAACACCATATATTTT. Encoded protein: CASTPGDSTSGNTIYF.

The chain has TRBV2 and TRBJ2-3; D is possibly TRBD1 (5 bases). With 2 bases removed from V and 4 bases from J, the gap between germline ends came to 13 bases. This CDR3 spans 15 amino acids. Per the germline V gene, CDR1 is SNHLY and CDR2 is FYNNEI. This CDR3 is CASSEKPSQADTQYF. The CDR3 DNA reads TGTGCCAGCAGTGAAAAACCTTCACAGGCAGATACGCAGTATTTT.

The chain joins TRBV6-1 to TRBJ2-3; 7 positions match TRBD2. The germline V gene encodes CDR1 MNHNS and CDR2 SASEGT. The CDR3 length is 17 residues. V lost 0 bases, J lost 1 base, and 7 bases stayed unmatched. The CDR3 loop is CASSEALPGGGTDTQYF. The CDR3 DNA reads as TGTGCCAGCAGTGAAGCGCTACCGGGAGGCGGCACAGATACGCAGTATTTT.

The CDR3 nucleotides read TGTGCCTGGACAACAGGGGGCCAGCAGTTCTTC. Translated, it gives CAWTTGGQQFF. The chain combines TRBV30 with TRBJ2-1; 9 bases are shared with TRBD1. Trimming removed 4 bases from V and 11 bases from J; junction bases left unmatched: 3. The germline CDR1 and CDR2 sequences are GTSNPN and SVGIG (reference sequence). The CDR3 consists of 11 residues.

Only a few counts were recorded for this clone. DNA of the CDR3: TGTGCCAGCAGAGGGACAGGAGGGTCTGGAAACACCATATATTTT. This sequence encodes CASRGTGGSGNTIYF. V is TRBV6-5 and J is TRBJ1-3, with 8 nucleotides matching TRBD1. The CDR3 length is 15 residues. V lost 6 bases and J lost 1; bases outside the gene matches: 5. The V gene's germline CDR1 is MNHEY and CDR2 SVGAGI.

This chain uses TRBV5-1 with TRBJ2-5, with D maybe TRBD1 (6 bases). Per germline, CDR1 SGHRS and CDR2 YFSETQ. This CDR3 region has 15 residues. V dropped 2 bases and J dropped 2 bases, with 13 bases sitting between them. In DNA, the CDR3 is TGCGCCAGCAGCTTTTTACCGGACAGTCAAGAGACCCAGTACTTC. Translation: CASSFLPDSQETQYF.

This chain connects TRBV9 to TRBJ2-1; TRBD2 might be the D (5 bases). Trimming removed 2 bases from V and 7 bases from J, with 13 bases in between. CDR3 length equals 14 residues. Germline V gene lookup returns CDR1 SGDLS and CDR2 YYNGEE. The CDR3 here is CASSVARRGNEQFF. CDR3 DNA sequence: TGTGCCAGCAGCGTTGCCAGACGGGGAAATGAGCAGTTCTTC.

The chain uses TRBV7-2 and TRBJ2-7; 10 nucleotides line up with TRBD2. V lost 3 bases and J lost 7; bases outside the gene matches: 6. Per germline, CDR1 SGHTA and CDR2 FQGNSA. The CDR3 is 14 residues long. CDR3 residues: CASSFPLAGVEQYF. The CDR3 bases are TGTGCCAGCAGCTTTCCGCTAGCGGGGGTTGAGCAGTACTTC.

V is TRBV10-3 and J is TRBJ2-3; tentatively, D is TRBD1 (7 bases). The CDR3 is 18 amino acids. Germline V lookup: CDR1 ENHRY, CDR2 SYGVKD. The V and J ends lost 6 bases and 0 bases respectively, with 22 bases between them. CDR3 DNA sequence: TGTGCCATCAGCGACTCTCAGGGGGGCCGGACTAGCACAGATACGCAGTATTTT. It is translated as CAISDSQGGRTSTDTQYF.

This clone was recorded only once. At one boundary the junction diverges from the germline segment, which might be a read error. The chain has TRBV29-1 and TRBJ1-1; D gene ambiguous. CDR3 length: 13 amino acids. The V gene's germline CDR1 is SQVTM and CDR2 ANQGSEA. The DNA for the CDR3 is TGCAGCGCTGAACAGTACCCTGACACTGAAGCTTTCTTT. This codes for CSAEQYPDTEAFF.

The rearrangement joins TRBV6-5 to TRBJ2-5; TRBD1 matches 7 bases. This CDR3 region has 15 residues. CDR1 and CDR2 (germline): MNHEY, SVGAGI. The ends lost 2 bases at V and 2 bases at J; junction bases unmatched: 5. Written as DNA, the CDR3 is TGTGCCAGCAGTTACCGGGGACAGATGCAAGAGACCCAGTACTTC. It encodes CASSYRGQMQETQYF.

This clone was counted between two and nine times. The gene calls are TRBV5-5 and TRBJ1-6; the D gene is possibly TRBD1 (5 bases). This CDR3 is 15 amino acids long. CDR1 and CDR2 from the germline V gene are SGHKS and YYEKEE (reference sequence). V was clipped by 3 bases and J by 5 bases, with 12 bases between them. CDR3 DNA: TGTGCCAGCAGCTCGTCAGGGCAAAATAATTCACCCCTCCACTTT. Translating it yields CASSSSGQNNSPLHF.

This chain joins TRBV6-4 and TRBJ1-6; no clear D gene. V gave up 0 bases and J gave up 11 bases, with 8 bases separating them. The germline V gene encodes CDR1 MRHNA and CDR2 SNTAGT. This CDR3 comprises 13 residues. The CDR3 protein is CASSDSTATPLHF. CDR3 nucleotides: TGTGCCAGCAGTGACTCGACTGCGACACCCCTCCACTTT.

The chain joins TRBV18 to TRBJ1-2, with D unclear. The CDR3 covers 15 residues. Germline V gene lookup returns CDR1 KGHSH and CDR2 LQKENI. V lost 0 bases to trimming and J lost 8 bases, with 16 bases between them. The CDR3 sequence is CASSPPWAETGGYTF. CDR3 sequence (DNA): TGTGCCAGCTCACCACCCTGGGCGGAGACGGGAGGCTACACCTTC.